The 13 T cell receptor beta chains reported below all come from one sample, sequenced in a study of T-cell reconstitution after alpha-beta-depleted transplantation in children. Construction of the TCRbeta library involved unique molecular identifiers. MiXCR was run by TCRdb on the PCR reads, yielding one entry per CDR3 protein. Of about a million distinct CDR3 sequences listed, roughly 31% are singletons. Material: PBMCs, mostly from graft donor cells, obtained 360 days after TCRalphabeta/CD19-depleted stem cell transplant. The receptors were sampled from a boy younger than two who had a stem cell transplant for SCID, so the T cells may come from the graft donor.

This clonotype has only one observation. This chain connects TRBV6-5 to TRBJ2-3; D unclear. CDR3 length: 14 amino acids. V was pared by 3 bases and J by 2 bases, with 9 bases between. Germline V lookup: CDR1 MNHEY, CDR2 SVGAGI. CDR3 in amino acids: CASSYRELTDTQYF. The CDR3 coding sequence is TGTGCCAGCAGTTATCGCGAGCTCACAGATACGCAGTATTTT.

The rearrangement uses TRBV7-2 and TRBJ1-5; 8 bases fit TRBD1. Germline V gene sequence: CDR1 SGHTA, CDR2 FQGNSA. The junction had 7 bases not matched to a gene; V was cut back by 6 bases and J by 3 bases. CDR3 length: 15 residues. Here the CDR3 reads CASRLVTGDNQPQHF. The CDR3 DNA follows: TGTGCCAGCAGACTGGTGACAGGGGACAATCAGCCCCAGCATTTT.

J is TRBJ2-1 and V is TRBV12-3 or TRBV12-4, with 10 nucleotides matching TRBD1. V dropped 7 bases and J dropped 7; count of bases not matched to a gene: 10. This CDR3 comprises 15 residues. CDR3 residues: CASNKHRDRGNEQFF. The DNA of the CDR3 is TGTGCCAGCAATAAACACCGGGACAGGGGAAATGAGCAGTTCTTC.

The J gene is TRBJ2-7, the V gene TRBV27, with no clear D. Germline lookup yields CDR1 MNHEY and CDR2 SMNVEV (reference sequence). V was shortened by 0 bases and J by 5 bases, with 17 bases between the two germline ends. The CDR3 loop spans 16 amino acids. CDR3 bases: TGTGCCAGCAGTTTATCTAGGGAAAGGCCTCATGACGAGCAGTACTTC. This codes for CASSLSRERPHDEQYF.

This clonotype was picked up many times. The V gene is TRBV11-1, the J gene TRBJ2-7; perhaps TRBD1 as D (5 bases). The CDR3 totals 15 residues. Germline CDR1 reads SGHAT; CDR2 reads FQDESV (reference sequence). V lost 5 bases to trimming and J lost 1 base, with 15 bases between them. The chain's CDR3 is CASSPDTHRSYEQYF. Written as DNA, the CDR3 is TGTGCCAGCAGCCCGGACACCCACCGTTCCTACGAGCAGTACTTC. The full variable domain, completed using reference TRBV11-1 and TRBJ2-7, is EAEVAQSPRYKITEKSQAVAFWCDPISGHATLYWYRQILGQGPELLVQFQDESVVDDSQLPKDRFSAERLKGVDSTLKIQPAELGDSAMYLCASSPDTHRSYEQYFGPGTRLTVT.

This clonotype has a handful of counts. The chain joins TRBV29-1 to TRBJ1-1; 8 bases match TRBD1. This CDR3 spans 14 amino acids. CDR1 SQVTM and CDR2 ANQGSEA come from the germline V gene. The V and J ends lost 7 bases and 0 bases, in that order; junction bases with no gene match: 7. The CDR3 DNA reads TGCAGCGCCTATAACAGGGGGGTGAACACTGAAGCTTTCTTT. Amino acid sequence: CSAYNRGVNTEAFF.

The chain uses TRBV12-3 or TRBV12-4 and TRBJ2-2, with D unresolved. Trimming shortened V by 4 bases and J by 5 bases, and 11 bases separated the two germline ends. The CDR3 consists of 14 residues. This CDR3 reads CASSSQDGTGELFF. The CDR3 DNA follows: TGTGCCAGCAGTTCCCAAGATGGAACCGGGGAGCTGTTTTTT.

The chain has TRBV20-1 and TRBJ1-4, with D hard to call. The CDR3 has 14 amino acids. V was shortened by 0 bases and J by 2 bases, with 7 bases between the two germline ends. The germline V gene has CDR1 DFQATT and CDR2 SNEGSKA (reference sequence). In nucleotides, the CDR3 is TGCAGTGCTAGAGATATGGGTACTAATGAAAAACTGTTTTTT. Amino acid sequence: CSARDMGTNEKLFF.

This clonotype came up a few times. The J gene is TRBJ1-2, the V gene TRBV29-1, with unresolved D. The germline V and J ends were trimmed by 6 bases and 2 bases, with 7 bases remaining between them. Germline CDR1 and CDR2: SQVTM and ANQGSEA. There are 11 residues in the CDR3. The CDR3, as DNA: TGCAGCGTGACCCTGAACTATGGCTACACCTTC. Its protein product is CSVTLNYGYTF.

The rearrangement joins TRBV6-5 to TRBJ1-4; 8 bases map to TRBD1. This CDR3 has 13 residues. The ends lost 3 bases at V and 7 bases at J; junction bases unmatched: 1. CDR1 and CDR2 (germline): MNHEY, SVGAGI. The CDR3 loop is CASSYTGGEKLFF. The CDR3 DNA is TGTGCCAGCAGTTATACAGGGGGTGAAAAACTGTTTTTT.

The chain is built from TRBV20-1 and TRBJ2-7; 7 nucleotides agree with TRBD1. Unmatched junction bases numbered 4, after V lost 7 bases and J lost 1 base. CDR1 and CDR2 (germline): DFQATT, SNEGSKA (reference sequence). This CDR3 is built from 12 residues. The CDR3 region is CSGRGSSYEQYF. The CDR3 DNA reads TGCAGTGGCAGGGGGAGTTCCTACGAGCAGTACTTC.

The CDR3 sequence: CASSFRRGRETDTQYF. In nucleotides, the CDR3 is TGCGCCAGCAGCTTCCGCCGGGGACGAGAAACAGATACGCAGTATTTT. The chain links TRBV5-1 to TRBJ2-3; D is perhaps TRBD1 or TRBD2 (5 bases each). CDR1 and CDR2 (germline): SGHRS, YFSETQ. Deletions cut 2 bases from V and 3 bases from J, with 16 bases between. The CDR3 totals 16 residues.

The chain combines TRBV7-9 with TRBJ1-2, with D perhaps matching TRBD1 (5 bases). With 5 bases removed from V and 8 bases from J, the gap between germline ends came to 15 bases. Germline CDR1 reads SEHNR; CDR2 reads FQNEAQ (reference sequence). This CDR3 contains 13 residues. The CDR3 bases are TGTGCCAGCAGCCCAACGGGAAGGGACGGCTACACCTTC. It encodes CASSPTGRDGYTF.